This T cell receptor beta chain comes out of a study of cytomegalovirus exposure and HLA in healthy donors. Whole-study results and caveats: It was reported in a later analysis that an Asian-associated ancestry cluster showed fewer N-insertions than the roughly 660-donor mean. Within a later analysis, the majority of CMV-associated TCR beta chains appeared HLA-restricted. What was likely a sequencing artifact was a cluster of highly shared sequence variants.

As to this clone: Its antigen is as yet unknown.

60 Vbeta and 13 Jbeta primers were used in PCR. Method: immunoSEQ multiplex PCR; TCRdb's copy keeps in-frame clones and lacks some. The sample has some 150,000 clones; approximately 80% are singletons. The trim removed 4 bases at V and 2 bases at J, leaving 13 bases unmatched. Per germline, CDR1 LNHDA and CDR2 SQIVND (reference sequence). The CDR3 totals 17 residues. This clonotype was obtained from a man between 18 and 29 years old in good health and CMV-seropositive. This sequence joins TRBV19 and TRBJ1-1; TRBD1 agrees at 7 bases. The specimen was PBMCs. The CDR3 DNA reads as TGTGCCAGTAGTACAACTAACCTAAGGACAGGCAACACTGAAGCTTTCTTT. Translating gives CASSTTNLRTGNTEAFF.